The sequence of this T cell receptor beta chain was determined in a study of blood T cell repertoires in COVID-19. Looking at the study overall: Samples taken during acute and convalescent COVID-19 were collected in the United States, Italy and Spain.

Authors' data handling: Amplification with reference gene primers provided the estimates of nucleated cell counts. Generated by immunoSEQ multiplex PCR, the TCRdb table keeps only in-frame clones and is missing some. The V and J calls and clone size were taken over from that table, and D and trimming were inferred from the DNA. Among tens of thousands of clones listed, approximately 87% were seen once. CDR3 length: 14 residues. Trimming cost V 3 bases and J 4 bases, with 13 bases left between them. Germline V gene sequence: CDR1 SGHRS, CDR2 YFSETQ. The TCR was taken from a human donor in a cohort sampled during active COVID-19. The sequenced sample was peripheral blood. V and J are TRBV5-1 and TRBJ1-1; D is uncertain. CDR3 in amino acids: CASSSELPGTEAFF. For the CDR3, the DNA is TGCGCCAGCAGCTCCGAGTTACCGGGCACTGAAGCTTTCTTT.